This TCR beta chain came from a study of blood T cell repertoires in COVID-19. Original processing notes: By means of reference gene primer amplification, nucleated cell counts were estimated. Assay: immunoSEQ multiplex PCR; the TCRdb copy retains only in-frame clones and omits some. V and J calls plus clone size are reproduced from that table; the DNA served to infer D and trimming. The top ten hold around 2% of the sample, which has under 300,000 clones, under 85% seen once. The CDR3 is 14 residues long. Per germline, CDR1 MGHRA and CDR2 YSYEKL. The ends lost 8 bases at V and 8 bases at J; junction bases unmatched: 10.

The sequence derives from a man aged 25-45 years who had recovered from COVID-19. Sequenced material: peripheral blood. The chain links TRBV4-1 to TRBJ2-1, with 9 bases aligning to TRBD2. CDR3 sequence: CASRALAGIDEQFF. DNA of the CDR3: TGCGCCAGCCGGGCTCTAGCGGGGATCGATGAGCAGTTCTTC.